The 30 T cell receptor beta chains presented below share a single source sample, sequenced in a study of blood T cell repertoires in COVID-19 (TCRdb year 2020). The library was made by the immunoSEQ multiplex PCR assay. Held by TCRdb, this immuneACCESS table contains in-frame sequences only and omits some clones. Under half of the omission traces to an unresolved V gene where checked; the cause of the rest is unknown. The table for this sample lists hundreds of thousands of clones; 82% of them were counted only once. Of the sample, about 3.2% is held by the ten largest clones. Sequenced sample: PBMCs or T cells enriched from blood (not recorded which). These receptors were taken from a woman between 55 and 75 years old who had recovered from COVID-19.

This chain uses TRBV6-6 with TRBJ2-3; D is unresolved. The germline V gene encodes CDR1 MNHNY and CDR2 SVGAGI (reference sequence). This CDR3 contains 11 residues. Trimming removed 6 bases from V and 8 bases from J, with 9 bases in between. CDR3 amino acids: CASRQVGTQYF. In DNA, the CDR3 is TGTGCCAGCAGACAAGTTGGTACGCAGTATTTT.

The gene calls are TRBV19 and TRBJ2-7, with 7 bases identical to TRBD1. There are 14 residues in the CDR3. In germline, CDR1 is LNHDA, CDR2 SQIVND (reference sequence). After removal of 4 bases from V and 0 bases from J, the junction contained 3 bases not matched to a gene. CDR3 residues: CASSKRDSSYEQYF. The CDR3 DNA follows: TGTGCCAGTAGTAAGAGGGACAGCTCCTACGAGCAGTACTTC.

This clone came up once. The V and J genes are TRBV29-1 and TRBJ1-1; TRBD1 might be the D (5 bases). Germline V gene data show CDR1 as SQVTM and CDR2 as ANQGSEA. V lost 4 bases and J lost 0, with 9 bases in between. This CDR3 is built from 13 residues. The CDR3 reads CSVGGDLNTEAFF. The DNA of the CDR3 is TGCAGCGTTGGGGGGGACCTGAACACTGAAGCTTTCTTT.

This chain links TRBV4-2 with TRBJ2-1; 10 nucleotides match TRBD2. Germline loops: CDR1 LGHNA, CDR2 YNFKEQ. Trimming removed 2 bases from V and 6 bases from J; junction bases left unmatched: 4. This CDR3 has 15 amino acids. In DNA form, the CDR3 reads TGTGCCAGCAGCCAAAGAAGCGGGGGGGCCAATGAGCAGTTCTTC. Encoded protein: CASSQRSGGANEQFF.

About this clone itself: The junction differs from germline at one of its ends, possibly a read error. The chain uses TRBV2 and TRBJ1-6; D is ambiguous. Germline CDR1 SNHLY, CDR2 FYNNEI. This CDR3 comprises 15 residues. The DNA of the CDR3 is TGTGCCAGCAGTGAACATCAGGTACGGAATTCGCCCCTCCACTTT. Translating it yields CASSEHQVRNSPLHF.

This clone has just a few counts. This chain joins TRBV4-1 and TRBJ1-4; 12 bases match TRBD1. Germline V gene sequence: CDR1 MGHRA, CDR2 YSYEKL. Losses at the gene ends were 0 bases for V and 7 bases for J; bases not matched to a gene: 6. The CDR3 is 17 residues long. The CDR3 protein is CASSQDIGDRGPEKLFF. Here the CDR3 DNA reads TGCGCCAGCAGCCAAGATATAGGGGACAGGGGGCCTGAAAAACTGTTTTTT.

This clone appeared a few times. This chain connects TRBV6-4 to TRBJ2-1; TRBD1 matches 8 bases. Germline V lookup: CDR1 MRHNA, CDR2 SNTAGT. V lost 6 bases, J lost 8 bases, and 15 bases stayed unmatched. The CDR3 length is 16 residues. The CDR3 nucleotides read TGTGCCAGCAGCGATAGCCGGACAGGGCCCGTGGATGAGCAGTTCTTC. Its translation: CASSDSRTGPVDEQFF.

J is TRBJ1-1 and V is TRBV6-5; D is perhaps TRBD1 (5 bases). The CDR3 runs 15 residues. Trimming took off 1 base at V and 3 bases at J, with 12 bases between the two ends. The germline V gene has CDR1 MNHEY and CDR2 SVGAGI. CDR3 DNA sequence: TGTGCCAGCAGTTACTTCCCATCAGGGCACACTGAAGCTTTCTTT. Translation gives CASSYFPSGHTEAFF.

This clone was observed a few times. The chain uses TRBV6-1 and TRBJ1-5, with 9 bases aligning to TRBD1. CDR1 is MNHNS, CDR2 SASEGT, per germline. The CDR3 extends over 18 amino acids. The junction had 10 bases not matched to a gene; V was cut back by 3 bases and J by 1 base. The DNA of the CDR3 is TGTGCCAGCAGTGACCACAGGGGGCAAGGGGGAAGCAATCAGCCCCAGCATTTT. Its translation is CASSDHRGQGGSNQPQHF.

CDR3 sequence (DNA): TGTGCCAGCAGCTTGGACAGGGGGCGGCACACCTTC. Translation gives CASSLDRGRHTF. The V and J genes are TRBV5-4 and TRBJ1-2, with 9 bases fitting TRBD1. V was clipped by 0 bases and J by 12 bases; unmatched bases: 3. This CDR3 comprises 12 residues. CDR1 is SGHNT and CDR2 is YYREEE in the germline V gene (reference sequence).

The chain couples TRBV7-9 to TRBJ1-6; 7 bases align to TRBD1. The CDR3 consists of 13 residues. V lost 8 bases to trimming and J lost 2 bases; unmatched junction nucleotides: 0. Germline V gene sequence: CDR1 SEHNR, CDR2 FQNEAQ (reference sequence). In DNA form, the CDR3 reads TGTGCCAGCCAGGGGGCCTATAATTCACCCCTCCACTTT. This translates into CASQGAYNSPLHF.

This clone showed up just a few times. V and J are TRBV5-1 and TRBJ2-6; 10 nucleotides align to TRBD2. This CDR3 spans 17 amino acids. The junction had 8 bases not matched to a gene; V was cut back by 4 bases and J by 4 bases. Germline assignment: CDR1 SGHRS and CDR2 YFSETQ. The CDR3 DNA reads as TGCGCCAGCAGCGGTCTAGCGGGGGCACTAGGGGCCAACGTCCTGACTTTC. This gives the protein CASSGLAGALGANVLTF.

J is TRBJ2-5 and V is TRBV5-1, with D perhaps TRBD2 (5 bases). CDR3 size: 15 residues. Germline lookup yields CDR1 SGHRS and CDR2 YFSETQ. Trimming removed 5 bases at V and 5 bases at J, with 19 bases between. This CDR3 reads CASRTPLEERETQYF. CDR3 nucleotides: TGCGCCAGCAGAACCCCCCTGGAGGAAAGGGAGACCCAGTACTTC.

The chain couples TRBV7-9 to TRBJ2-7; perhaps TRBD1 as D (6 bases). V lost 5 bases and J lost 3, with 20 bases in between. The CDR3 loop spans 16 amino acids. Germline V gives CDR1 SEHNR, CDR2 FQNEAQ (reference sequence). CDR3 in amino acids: CASSPFPLDRDYEQYF. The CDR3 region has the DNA TGTGCCAGCAGCCCCTTCCCACTGGACAGAGACTACGAGCAGTACTTC.

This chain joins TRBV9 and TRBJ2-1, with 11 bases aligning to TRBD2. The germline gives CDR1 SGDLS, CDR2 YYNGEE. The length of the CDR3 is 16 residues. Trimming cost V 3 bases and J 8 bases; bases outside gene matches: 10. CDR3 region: CASSAPLAGGLDEQFF. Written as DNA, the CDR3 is TGTGCCAGCAGCGCGCCGCTAGCGGGAGGATTGGATGAGCAGTTCTTC.

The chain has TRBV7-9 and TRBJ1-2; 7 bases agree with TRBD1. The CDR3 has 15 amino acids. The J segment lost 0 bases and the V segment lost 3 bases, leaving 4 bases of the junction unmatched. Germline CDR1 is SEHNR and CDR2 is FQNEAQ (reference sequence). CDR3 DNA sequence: TGTGCCAGCAGCTTGGAGGGGGCAGCTAACTATGGCTACACCTTC. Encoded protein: CASSLEGAANYGYTF.

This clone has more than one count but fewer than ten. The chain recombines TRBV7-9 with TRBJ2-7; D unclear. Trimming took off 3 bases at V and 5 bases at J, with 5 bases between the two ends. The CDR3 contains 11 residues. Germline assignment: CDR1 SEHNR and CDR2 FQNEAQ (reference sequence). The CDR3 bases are TGTGCCAGCAGCTTCCATCACGAGCAGTACTTC. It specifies CASSFHHEQYF.

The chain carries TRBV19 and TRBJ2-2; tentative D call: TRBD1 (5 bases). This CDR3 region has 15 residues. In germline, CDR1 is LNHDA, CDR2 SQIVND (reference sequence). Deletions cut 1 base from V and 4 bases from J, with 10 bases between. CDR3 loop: CASSIGAGPTGELFF. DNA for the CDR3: TGTGCCAGTAGTATAGGGGCAGGGCCCACCGGGGAGCTGTTTTTT.

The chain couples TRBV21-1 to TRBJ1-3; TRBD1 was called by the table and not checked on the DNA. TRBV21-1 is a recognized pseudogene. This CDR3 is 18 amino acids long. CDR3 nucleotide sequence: TGTGCCAGCAGTCCGGGACAGGAGAGCGAAAGCTCTGGAAACACCATATATTTT. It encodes CASSPGQESESSGNTIYF.

The CDR3 DNA sequence: TGTGCCAGTAGTCCGGGGAGCCAGGCCCACACCGGGGAGCTGTTTTTT. It encodes CASSPGSQAHTGELFF. The V and J genes are TRBV19 and TRBJ2-2; D perhaps matches TRBD2 (5 bases). The CDR3 is 16 amino acids. V was cut by 5 bases and J by 3 bases, with 16 bases left in between. Germline loops: CDR1 LNHDA, CDR2 SQIVND (reference sequence).

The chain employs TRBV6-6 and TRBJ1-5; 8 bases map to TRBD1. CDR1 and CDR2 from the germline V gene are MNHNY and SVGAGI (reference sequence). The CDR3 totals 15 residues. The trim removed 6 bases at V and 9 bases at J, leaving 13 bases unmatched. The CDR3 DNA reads TGTGCCAGCAGCGAATCAGGGGGCGAAGTTCGGCCCCAGCATTTT. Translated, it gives CASSESGGEVRPQHF.

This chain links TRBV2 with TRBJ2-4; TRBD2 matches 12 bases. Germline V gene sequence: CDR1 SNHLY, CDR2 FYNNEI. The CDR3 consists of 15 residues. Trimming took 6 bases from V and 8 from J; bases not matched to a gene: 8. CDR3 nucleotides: TGTGCCAGCAGAAAGCTGCTAGCGGGGGGGGACATTCAGTACTTC. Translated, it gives CASRKLLAGGDIQYF. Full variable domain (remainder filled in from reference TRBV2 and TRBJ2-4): EPEVTQTPSHQVTQMGQEVILRCVPISNHLYFYWYRQILGQKVEFLVSFYNNEISEKSEIFDDQFSVERPDGSNFTLKIRSTKLEDSAMYFCASRKLLAGGDIQYFGAGTRLSVL.

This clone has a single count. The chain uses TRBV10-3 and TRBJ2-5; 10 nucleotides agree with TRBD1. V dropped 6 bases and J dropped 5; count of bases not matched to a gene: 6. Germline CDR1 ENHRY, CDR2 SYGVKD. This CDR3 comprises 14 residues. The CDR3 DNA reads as TGTGCCATCAGGAGGGACAGGGGTTCTGAGACCCAGTACTTC. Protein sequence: CAIRRDRGSETQYF.

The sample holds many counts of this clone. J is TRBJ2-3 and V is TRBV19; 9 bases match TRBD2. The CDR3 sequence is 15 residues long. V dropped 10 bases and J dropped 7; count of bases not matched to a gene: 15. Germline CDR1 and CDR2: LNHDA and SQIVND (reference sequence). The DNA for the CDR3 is TGTGCCACCGAACGTGGGATTAGCGGGAGAAATACGCAGTATTTT. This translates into CATERGISGRNTQYF.

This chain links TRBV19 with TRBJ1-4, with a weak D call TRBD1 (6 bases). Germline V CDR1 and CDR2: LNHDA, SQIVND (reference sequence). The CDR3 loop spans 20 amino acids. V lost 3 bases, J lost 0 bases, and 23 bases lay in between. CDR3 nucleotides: TGTGCCAGTAGTATGGACCGGGGGGGCCCCCGAGGAGCAACTAATGAAAAACTGTTTTTT. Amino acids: CASSMDRGGPRGATNEKLFF.

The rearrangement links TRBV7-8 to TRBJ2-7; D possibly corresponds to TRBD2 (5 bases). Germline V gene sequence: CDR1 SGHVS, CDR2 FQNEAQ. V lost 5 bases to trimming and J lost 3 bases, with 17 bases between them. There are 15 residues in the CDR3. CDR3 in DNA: TGTGCCAGCAGCCCGCCGGGCGGGCCGATCTACGAGCAGTACTTC. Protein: CASSPPGGPIYEQYF.

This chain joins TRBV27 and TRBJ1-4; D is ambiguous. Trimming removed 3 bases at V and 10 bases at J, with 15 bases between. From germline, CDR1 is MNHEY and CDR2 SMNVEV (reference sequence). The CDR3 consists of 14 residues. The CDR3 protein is CASSFLSRGGKLFF. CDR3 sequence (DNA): TGTGCCAGCAGTTTTTTGTCCCGGGGTGGAAAACTGTTTTTT.

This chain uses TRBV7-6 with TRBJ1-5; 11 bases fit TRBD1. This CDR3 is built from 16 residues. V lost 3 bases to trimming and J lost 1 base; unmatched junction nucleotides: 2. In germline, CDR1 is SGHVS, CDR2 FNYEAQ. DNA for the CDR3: TGTGCCAGCAGCTTGGGACAGGGGGGAAGCAATCAGCCCCAGCATTTT. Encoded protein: CASSLGQGGSNQPQHF. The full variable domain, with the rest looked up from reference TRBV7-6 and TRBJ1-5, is GAGVSQSPRYKVTKRGQDVALRCDPISGHVSLYWYRQALGQGPEFLTYFNYEAQQDKSGLPNDRFSAERPEGSISTLTIQRTEQRDSAMYRCASSLGQGGSNQPQHFGDGTRLSIL.

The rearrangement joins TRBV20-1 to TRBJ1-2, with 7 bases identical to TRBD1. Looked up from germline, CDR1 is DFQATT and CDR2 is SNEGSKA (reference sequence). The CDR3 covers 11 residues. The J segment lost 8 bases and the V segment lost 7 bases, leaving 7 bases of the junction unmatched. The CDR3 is CSVITGEGYTF. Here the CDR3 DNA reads TGCAGTGTTATCACAGGGGAAGGCTACACCTTC.

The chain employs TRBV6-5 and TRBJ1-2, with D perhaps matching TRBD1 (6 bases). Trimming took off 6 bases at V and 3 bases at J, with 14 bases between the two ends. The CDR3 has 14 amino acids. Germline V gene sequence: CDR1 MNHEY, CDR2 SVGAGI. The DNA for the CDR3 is TGTGCCAGCAGCTCACAGGGATCGGACTATGGCTACACCTTC. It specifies CASSSQGSDYGYTF.